This T cell receptor beta chain was found in a study of control samples from healthy donors and cancer patients. Clones were read by immunoSEQ multiplex PCR, and TCRdb kept only the in-frame ones, dropping some. Among some 150,000 clones listed, around 92% were seen once. Trimming shortened V by 0 bases and J by 5 bases, and 8 bases separated the two germline ends. Looked up from germline, CDR1 is MNHNS and CDR2 is SASEGT. The CDR3 covers 14 residues. The receptor was derived from a man under 40 in good health. The chain is built from TRBV6-1 and TRBJ1-5; D not resolved. The sample comprised blood. Written as DNA, the CDR3 is TGTGCCAGCAGTGAAGCGGGCGGGGATCAGCCCCAGCATTTT. Protein: CASSEAGGDQPQHF.